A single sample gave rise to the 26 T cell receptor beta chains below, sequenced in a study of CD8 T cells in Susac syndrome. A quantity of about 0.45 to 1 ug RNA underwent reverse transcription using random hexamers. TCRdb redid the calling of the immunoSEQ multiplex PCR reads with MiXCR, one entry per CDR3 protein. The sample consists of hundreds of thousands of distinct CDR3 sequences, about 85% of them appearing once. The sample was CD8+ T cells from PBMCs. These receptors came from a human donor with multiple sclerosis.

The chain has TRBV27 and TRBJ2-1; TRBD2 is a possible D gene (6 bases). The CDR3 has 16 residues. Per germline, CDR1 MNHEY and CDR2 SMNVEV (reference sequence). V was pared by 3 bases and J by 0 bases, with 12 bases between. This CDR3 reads CASSLARGSSYNEQFF. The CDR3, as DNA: TGTGCCAGCAGTTTGGCACGGGGGAGCTCCTACAATGAGCAGTTCTTC.

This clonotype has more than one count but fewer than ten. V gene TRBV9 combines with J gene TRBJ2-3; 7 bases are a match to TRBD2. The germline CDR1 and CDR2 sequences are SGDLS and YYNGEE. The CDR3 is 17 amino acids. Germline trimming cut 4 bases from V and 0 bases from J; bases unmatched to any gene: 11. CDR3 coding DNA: TGTGCCAGCAGCCTCCGTCGGGGGGACTTGAGCACAGATACGCAGTATTTT. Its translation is CASSLRRGDLSTDTQYF. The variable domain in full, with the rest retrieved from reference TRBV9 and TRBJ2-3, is DSGVTQTPKHLITATGQRVTLRCSPRSGDLSVYWYQQSLDQGLQFLIQYYNGEERAKGNILERFSAQQFPDLHSELNLSSLELGDSALYFCASSLRRGDLSTDTQYFGPGTRLTVL.

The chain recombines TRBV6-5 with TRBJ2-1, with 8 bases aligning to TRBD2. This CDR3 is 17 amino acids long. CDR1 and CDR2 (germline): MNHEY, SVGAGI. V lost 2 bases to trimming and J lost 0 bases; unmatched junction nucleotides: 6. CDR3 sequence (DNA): TGTGCCAGCAGTTACCCCCTAGCGGGTAGCTCCTACAATGAGCAGTTCTTC. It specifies CASSYPLAGSSYNEQFF.

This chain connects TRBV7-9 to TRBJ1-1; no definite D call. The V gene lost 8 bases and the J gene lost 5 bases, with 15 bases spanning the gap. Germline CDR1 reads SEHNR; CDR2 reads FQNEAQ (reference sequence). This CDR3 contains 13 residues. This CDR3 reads CASQTVGRTEAFF. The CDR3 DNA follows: TGTGCCAGCCAGACGGTGGGCAGGACTGAAGCTTTCTTT.

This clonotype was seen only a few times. The CDR3 nucleotides read TGTGCCAGCAGTCCCCACGGATTGGAGCAGCCCCAGCATTTT. The encoded protein is CASSPHGLEQPQHF. V gene TRBV6-1 combines with J gene TRBJ1-5; D gene uncertain. Per the germline V gene, CDR1 is MNHNS and CDR2 is SASEGT. The CDR3 spans 14 residues. V was trimmed by 5 bases and J by 7 bases, leaving 15 bases between them.

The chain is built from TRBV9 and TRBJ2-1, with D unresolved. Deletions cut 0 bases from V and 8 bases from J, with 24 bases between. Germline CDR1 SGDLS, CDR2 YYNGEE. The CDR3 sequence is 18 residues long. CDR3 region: CASSVAGQRLETHDEQFF. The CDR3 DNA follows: TGTGCCAGCAGCGTAGCTGGGCAGCGATTAGAGACCCACGATGAGCAGTTCTTC.

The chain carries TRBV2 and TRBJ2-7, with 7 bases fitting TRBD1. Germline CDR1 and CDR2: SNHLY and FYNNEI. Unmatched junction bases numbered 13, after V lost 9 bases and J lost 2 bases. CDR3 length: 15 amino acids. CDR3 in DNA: TGTGCCAGAGGGACAGACTATACAACTCCCTACGAGCAGTACTTC. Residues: CARGTDYTTPYEQYF.

The CDR3 DNA reads TGTGCCAGCAGCCAGGGACTCGGAGGCGAGCAGTACTTC. The encoded protein is CASSQGLGGEQYF. This chain links TRBV13 with TRBJ2-7; tentatively, D is TRBD2 (6 bases). The CDR3 totals 13 residues. V dropped 5 bases and J dropped 6 bases, with 14 bases sitting between them. Germline V gene lookup returns CDR1 PRHDT and CDR2 FYEKMQ (reference sequence).

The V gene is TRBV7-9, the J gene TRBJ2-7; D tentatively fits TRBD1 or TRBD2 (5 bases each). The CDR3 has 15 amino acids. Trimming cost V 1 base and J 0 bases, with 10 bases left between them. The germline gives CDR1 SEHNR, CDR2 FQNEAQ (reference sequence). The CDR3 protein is CASSLVGGTSYEQYF. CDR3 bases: TGTGCCAGCAGCTTAGTAGGTGGGACCTCCTACGAGCAGTACTTC. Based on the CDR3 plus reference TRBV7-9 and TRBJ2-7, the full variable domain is DTGVSQNPRHKITKRGQNVTFRCDPISEHNRLYWYRQTLGQGPEFLTYFQNEAQLEKSRLLSDRFSAERPKGSFSTLEIQRTEQGDSAMYLCASSLVGGTSYEQYFGPGTRLTVT.

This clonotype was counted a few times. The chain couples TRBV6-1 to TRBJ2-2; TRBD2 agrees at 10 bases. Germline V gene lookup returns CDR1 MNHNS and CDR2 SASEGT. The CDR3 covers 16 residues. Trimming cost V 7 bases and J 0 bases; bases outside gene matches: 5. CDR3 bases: TGTGCCAGCACTCATAGCGGGAGGTCGAACACCGGGGAGCTGTTTTTT. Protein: CASTHSGRSNTGELFF.

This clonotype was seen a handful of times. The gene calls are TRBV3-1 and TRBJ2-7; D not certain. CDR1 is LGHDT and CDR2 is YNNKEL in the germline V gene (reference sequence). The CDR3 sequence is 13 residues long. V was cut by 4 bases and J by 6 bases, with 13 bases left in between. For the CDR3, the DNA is TGTGCCAGCAGCCTTATCAAGACCTCCGAGCAGTACTTC. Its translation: CASSLIKTSEQYF.

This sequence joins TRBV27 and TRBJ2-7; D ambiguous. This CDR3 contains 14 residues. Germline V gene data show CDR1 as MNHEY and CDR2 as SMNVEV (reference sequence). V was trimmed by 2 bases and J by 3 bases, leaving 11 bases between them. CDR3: CASSLMGDLYEQYF. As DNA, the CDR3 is TGTGCCAGCAGTTTAATGGGTGACCTCTACGAGCAGTACTTC.

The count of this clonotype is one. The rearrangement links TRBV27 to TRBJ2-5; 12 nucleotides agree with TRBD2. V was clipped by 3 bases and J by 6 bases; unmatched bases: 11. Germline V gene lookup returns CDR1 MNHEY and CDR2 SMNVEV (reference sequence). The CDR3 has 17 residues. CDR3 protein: CASSLWATSGSKKTQYF. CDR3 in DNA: TGTGCCAGCAGTTTGTGGGCGACTAGCGGGAGCAAAAAGACCCAGTACTTC.

DNA of the CDR3: TGTGCCAGCAGCCCTCGAGGGGCCTATGGCTACACCTTC. Translated: CASSPRGAYGYTF. The gene calls are TRBV7-8 and TRBJ1-2, with D tentatively TRBD1 (5 bases). The ends were cut back, 5 bases at V and 4 bases at J, with 11 bases in the middle. Germline V lookup: CDR1 SGHVS, CDR2 FQNEAQ. The CDR3 is made up of 13 amino acids.

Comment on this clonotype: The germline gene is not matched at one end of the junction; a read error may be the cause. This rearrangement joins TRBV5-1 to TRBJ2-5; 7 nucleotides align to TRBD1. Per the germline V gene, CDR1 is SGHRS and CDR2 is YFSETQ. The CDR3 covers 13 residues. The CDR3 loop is CASSRGNEETQYF. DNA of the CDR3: TGCGCTAGCAGCAGGGGGAATGAAGAGACCCAGTACTTC.

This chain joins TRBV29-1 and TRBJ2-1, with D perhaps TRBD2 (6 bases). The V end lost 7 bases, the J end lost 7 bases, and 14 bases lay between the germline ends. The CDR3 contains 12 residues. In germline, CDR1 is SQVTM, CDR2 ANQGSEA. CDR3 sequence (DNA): TGCAGCGGGGCTAGCGAGCCAAATGAGCAGTTCTTC. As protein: CSGASEPNEQFF.

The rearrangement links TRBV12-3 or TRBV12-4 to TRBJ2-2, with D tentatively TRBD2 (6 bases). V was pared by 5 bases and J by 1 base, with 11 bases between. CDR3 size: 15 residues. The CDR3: CASSAGTGNTGELFF. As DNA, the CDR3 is TGTGCCAGCAGTGCCGGGACTGGGAACACCGGGGAGCTGTTTTTT.

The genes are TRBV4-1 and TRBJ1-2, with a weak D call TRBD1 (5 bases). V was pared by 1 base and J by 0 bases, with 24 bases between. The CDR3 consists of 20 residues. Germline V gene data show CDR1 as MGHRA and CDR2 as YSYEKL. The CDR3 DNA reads TGCGCCAGCAGCCAAGTTAGGGGTCCCCGGGACGGCGAAGCTAACTATGGCTACACCTTC. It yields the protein CASSQVRGPRDGEANYGYTF.

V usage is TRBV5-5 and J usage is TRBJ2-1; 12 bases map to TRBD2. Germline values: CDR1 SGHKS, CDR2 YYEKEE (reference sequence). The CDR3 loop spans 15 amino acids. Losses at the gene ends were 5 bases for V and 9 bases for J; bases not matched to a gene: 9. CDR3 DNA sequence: TGTGCCAGCAGTCTTCTAGCGGGAGGGCCCGGTGAGCAGTTCTTC. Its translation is CASSLLAGGPGEQFF.

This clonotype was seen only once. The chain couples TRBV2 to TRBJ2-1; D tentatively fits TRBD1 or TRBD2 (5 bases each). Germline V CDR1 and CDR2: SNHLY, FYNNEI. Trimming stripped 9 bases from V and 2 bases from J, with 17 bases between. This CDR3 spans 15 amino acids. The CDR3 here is CASVPGPHTYNEQFF. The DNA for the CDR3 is TGTGCCAGTGTACCGGGACCCCACACCTACAATGAGCAGTTCTTC.

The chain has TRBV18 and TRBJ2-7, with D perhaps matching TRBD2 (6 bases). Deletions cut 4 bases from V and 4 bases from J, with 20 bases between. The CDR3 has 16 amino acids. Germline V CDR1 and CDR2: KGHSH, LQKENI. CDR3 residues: CASSQLRDRTMYEQYF. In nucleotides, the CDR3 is TGTGCCAGCTCACAACTCCGGGACCGGACTATGTACGAGCAGTACTTC.

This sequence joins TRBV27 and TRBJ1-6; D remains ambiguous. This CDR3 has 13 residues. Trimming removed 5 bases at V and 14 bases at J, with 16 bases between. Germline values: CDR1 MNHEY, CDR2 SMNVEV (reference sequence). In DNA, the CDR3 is TGTGCCAGCAGTCCCCGGGGTATACGGGCCCTCCACTTT. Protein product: CASSPRGIRALHF.

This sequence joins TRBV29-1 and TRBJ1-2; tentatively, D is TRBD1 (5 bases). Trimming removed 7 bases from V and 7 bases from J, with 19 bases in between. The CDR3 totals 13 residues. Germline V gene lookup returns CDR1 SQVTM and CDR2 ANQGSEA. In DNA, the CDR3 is TGCAGCGCCGGGCGGCAGGGCTTGGCTGGCTACACCTTC. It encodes CSAGRQGLAGYTF. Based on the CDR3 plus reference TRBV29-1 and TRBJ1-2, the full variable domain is SAVISQKPSRDICQRGTSLTIQCQVDSQVTMMFWYRQQPGQSLTLIATANQGSEATYESGFVIDKFPISRPNLTFSTLTVSNMSPEDSSIYLCSAGRQGLAGYTFGSGTRLTVV.

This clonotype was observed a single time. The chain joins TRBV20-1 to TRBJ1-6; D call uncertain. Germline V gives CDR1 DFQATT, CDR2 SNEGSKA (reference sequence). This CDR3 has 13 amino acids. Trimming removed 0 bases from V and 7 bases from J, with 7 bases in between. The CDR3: CSARDSGNSPLHF. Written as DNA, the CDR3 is TGCAGTGCTAGAGATAGCGGGAATTCACCCCTCCACTTT.

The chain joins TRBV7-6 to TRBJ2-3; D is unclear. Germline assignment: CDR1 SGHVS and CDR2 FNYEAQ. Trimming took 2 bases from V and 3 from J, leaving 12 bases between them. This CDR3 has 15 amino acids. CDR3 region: CASSLLAEETDTQYF. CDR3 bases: TGTGCCAGCAGCTTACTCGCGGAAGAAACAGATACGCAGTATTTT.

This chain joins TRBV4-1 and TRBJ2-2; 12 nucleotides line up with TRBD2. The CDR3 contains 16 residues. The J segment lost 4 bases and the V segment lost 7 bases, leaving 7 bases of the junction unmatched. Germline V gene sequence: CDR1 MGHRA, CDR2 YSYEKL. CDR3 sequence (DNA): TGCGCCAGCAAACTAGCGGGAGGCCCGGGCACCGGGGAGCTGTTTTTT. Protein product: CASKLAGGPGTGELFF.